One and the same sample provided the 15 T cell receptor beta chains below, sequenced in a study of blood T cell repertoires in COVID-19. The data were produced by immunoSEQ multiplex PCR, yet TCRdb's version contains in-frame clones alone and is incomplete. The sample shows over 55,000 clones, approximately 80% of them seen only once. The sample taken for sequencing was PBMCs or T cells enriched from blood (not recorded which). The receptor source for this set is a woman aged 40 to 49 with acute COVID-19.

This chain joins TRBV10-2 and TRBJ1-1; D ambiguous. The CDR3 covers 14 residues. V lost 5 bases to trimming and J lost 2 bases, with 12 bases between them. Germline V CDR1 and CDR2: WSHSY, SAAADI. CDR3: CASSSTAPNTEAFF. CDR3 in DNA: TGCGCCAGCAGTTCAACAGCACCAAACACTGAAGCTTTCTTT.

This clone was found once. The chain's CDR3 is CASSYGQGVRSPLHF. CDR3 DNA sequence: TGTGCCAGCAGTTACGGACAGGGGGTCCGTTCACCCCTCCACTTT. The chain joins TRBV25-1 to TRBJ1-6, with 10 bases identical to TRBD1. The V gene end was trimmed by 5 bases and the J gene end by 9 bases; junction bases not matched to a gene: 7. The CDR3 length is 15 residues. The germline V gene has CDR1 MGHDK and CDR2 SYGVNS. Supplemented by reference TRBV25-1 and TRBJ1-6, the full variable domain reads EADIYQTPRYLVIGTGKKITLECSQTMGHDKMYWYQQDPGMELHLIHYSYGVNSTEKGDLSSESTVSRIRTEHFPLTLESARPSHTSQYLCASSYGQGVRSPLHFGNGTRLTVT.

The rearrangement links TRBV14 to TRBJ2-5; 8 bases line up with TRBD2. Germline loops: CDR1 SGHDN, CDR2 FVKESK. J was trimmed by 6 bases and V by 0 bases; bases with no gene match: 24. This CDR3 has 21 amino acids. The chain's CDR3 is CASSQDPRWVAGGGSVKTQYF. The CDR3 DNA reads TGTGCCAGCAGCCAAGATCCCCGGTGGGTCGCGGGGGGTGGCAGTGTAAAGACCCAGTACTTC.

The chain carries TRBV7-8 and TRBJ2-1; maybe TRBD2 (5 bases). CDR3 size: 12 residues. CDR1 is SGHVS, CDR2 FQNEAQ, per germline. V was shortened by 5 bases and J by 14 bases, with 16 bases between the two germline ends. The CDR3: CASSLTTGFEFF. Here the CDR3 DNA reads TGTGCCAGCAGCCTCACGACGGGGTTTGAGTTCTTC.

The CDR3 DNA is TGTGCCAGTAGTAGGCGGGAGTTGGACGAGCAGTACTTC. Its protein product is CASSRRELDEQYF. This chain connects TRBV19 to TRBJ2-7; 7 nucleotides align to TRBD2. The CDR3 is 13 amino acids. The trim removed 4 bases at V and 5 bases at J, leaving 5 bases unmatched. Germline values: CDR1 LNHDA, CDR2 SQIVND (reference sequence).

The rearrangement uses TRBV27 and TRBJ2-2; D might be TRBD1 (8 bases). Germline-derived CDR1 and CDR2 are MNHEY and SMNVEV (reference sequence). V lost 4 bases and J 5 bases, leaving 11 bases between the germline ends. The CDR3 runs 14 residues. CDR3 sequence reads: CASSSQGGTGELFF. The CDR3 nucleotides are TGTGCCAGCAGTTCACAGGGGGGGACCGGGGAGCTGTTTTTT.

The gene calls are TRBV3-1 (or the pseudogene TRBV3-2) and TRBJ1-2; a weak D match, TRBD1 (6 bases). CDR3 length equals 15 residues. Trimming stripped 1 base from V and 2 bases from J, with 11 bases between. Germline V gene lookup returns CDR1 LGHDT and CDR2 YNNKEL (reference sequence). The DNA of the CDR3 is TGTGCCAGCAGCCAAGTCGAGGGGGGGAACTATGGCTACACCTTC. It encodes CASSQVEGGNYGYTF.

The gene calls are TRBV19 and TRBJ2-1; 13 nucleotides line up with TRBD2. Germline CDR1 LNHDA, CDR2 SQIVND (reference sequence). Unmatched junction bases numbered 6, after V lost 5 bases and J lost 8 bases. The CDR3 contains 15 residues. CDR3 nucleotide sequence: TGTGCCAGTAGTTTGGGACTAGCGGGGACGGATGAGCAGTTCTTC. Translating gives CASSLGLAGTDEQFF.

The chain combines TRBV10-3 with TRBJ1-1; D uncertain. In germline, CDR1 is ENHRY, CDR2 SYGVKD. The V and J ends lost 3 bases and 2 bases respectively, with 10 bases between them. The CDR3 is made up of 14 amino acids. CDR3 nucleotide sequence: TGTGCCATCAGTGACAAACAGCTAAACACTGAAGCTTTCTTT. It yields the protein CAISDKQLNTEAFF.

V usage is TRBV5-1 and J usage is TRBJ1-2; the D gene is possibly TRBD1 (6 bases). The CDR3 is 13 amino acids. Germline lookup yields CDR1 SGHRS and CDR2 YFSETQ. V lost 5 bases to trimming and J lost 2 bases, with 10 bases between them. The CDR3 sequence: CASSRDTNYGYTF. The CDR3 nucleotides read TGCGCCAGCAGTCGGGACACCAACTATGGCTACACCTTC.

This chain uses TRBV10-3 with TRBJ2-3, with 13 bases matching TRBD2. Germline V gives CDR1 ENHRY, CDR2 SYGVKD. V lost 6 bases and J lost 0; bases outside the gene matches: 0. The CDR3 is made up of 15 amino acids. This CDR3 reads CAIRLAGGSTDTQYF. The DNA of the CDR3 is TGTGCCATCAGACTAGCGGGGGGGAGCACAGATACGCAGTATTTT.

The chain uses TRBV7-9 and TRBJ1-4; 7 bases line up with TRBD1. The CDR3 has 13 residues. Germline values: CDR1 SEHNR, CDR2 FQNEAQ (reference sequence). Trimming took 5 bases from V and 7 from J; bases not matched to a gene: 4. The CDR3 DNA sequence: TGTGCCAGCAGCGACAGGGTGGTTGAAAAACTGTTTTTT. It encodes CASSDRVVEKLFF.

The genes are TRBV11-2 and TRBJ2-1, with TRBD2 matching over 9 bases. CDR1 and CDR2 (germline): SGHAT, FQNNGV. V was pared by 1 base and J by 10 bases, with 11 bases of the junction left unmatched. This CDR3 spans 16 amino acids. The CDR3 sequence: CASSLVLVAGAREQFF. DNA for the CDR3: TGTGCCAGCAGCTTAGTTTTGGTAGCGGGGGCGAGGGAGCAGTTCTTC.

V gene TRBV20-1 combines with J gene TRBJ2-3, with D uncertain. The CDR3 covers 11 residues. Trimming shortened V by 7 bases and J by 5 bases, and 10 bases separated the two germline ends. Germline V gene lookup returns CDR1 DFQATT and CDR2 SNEGSKA (reference sequence). DNA of the CDR3: TGCAGTGGCGAAACGGGAGATACGCAGTATTTT. Residues: CSGETGDTQYF.

The chain recombines TRBV4-2 with TRBJ1-1; 9 bases are shared with TRBD1. V gave up 3 bases and J gave up 4 bases; unmatched junction bases: 6. This CDR3 has 15 amino acids. Germline V gives CDR1 LGHNA, CDR2 YNFKEQ. CDR3 bases: TGTGCCAGCAGCCAGGCCGGGACAGGGAGCACTGAAGCTTTCTTT. Translated: CASSQAGTGSTEAFF.